The sequence of this T cell receptor (beta chain) was determined in a study of OX40 agonist ivuxolimab in advanced cancers. This CDR3 region has 12 residues. Trimming removed 4 bases from V and 0 bases from J, with 4 bases in between. Germline CDR1 reads WSHSY; CDR2 reads SAAADI. TCRdb keeps only in-frame clones here, not all; method: immunoSEQ multiplex PCR. The sample shows 80,000 or so clones, more than 85% of them seen only once. The chain couples TRBV10-2 to TRBJ2-7; D is unresolved. Sample: CD4+ or CD8+ T cells sorted from blood, taken in a trial of the OX40 agonist ivuxolimab. This TCR was recovered from an adult with an advanced solid tumor such as melanoma, head and neck, liver or kidney cancer. CDR3 sequence: CASSANSYEQYF. The CDR3 nucleotides read TGCGCCAGCAGTGCCAACTCCTACGAGCAGTACTTC.